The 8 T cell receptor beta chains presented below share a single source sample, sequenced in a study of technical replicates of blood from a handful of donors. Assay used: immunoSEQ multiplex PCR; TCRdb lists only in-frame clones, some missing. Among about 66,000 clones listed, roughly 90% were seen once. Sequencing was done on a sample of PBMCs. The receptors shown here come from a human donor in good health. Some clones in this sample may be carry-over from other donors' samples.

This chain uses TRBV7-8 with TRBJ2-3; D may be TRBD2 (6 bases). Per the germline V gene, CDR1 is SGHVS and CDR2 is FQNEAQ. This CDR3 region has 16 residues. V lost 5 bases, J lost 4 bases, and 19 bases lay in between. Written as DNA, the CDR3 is TGTGCCAGCAGCCCCCCATGGAGACTAGGGGCAGATACGCAGTATTTT. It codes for CASSPPWRLGADTQYF.

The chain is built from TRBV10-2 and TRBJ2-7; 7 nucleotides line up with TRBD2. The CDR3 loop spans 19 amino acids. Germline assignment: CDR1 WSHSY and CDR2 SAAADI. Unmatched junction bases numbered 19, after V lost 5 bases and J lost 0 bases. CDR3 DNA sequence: TGCGCCAGCAGTTCCTCTAAGTTCAAAGCGGGGATCGACTCCTACGAGCAGTACTTC. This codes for CASSSSKFKAGIDSYEQYF.

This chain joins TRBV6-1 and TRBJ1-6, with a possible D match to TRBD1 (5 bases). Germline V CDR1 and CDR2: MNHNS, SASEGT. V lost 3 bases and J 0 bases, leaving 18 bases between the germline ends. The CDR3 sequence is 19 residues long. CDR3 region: CASSDIRGLISSYNSPLHF. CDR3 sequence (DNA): TGTGCCAGCAGTGATATTAGGGGACTAATTAGCTCCTATAATTCACCCCTCCACTTT.

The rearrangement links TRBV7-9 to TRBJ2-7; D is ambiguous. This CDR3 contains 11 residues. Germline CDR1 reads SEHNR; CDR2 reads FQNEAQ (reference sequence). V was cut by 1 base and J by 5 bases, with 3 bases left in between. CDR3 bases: TGTGCCAGCAGCTTAGTCGACGAGCAGTACTTC. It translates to CASSLVDEQYF.

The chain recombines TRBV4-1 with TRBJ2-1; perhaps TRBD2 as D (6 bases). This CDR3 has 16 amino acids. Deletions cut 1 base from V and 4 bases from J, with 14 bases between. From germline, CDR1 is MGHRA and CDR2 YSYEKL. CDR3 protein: CASSQGVLAQYNEQFF. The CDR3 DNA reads TGCGCCAGCAGCCAAGGTGTCCTAGCGCAATACAATGAGCAGTTCTTC.

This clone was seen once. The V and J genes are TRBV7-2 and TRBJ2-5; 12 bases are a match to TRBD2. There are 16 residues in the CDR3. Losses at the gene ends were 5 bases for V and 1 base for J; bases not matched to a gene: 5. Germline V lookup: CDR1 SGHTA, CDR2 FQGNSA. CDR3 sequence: CASSRTSGGFQETQYF. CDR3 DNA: TGTGCCAGCAGCCGTACTAGCGGGGGGTTCCAAGAGACCCAGTACTTC.

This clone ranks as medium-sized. CDR3 in amino acids: CAISDIAGEDTQYF. CDR3 in DNA: TGTGCCATCAGTGATATCGCGGGGGAAGATACGCAGTATTTT. V gene TRBV10-3 combines with J gene TRBJ2-3, with TRBD2 matching 7 bases. Germline trimming cut 3 bases from V and 5 bases from J; bases unmatched to any gene: 5. Germline V gene sequence: CDR1 ENHRY, CDR2 SYGVKD. This CDR3 has 14 amino acids.

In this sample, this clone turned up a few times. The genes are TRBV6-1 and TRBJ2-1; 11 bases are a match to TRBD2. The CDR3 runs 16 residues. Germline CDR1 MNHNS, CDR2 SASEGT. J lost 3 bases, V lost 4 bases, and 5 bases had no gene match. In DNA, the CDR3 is TGTGCCAGCAGTGTACTAGCGGGAGAAATCTACAATGAGCAGTTCTTC. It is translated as CASSVLAGEIYNEQFF.